The source of this T cell receptor (beta chain) is a study of T cell responses to AZD1222 COVID-19 vaccine (dated by TCRdb to about 2021). Regarding the research as a whole: TCR sequencing covered roughly 230 trial participants: 200 to 210 given two doses of AZD1222 and 26 given two doses of MenACWY control vaccine. Enrollment into the trials was organized by age into subgroups of 18-55, 56-69 and 70-plus years, and those subgroups contained about 160, 30 and 59 TCR-sequenced participants, respectively. Results and caveats for the whole study, not just this receptor: The vaccine-associated CD4 TCRs covered the entire spike protein, and the dominant responses fell in regions 160-218 and 743-854. In the small 56-69-year group, the increase in depth fell short of significance, most likely because of low power. Participants were mostly white British, with more females than males. The authors suggested clonal diversity may have been underestimated. Only six AZD1222 recipients were SARS-CoV-2 seropositive at baseline, limiting conclusions about previously exposed vaccinees. Because no samples from the day 14 peak response were available, repertoires could be characterized only after the peak T cell response. Epitopes outside the regions mutated in the B.1.351 and B.1.1.7 variants were reportedly recognized by nearly half of the unique spike-specific TCRs. After two AZD1222 doses, spike-specific TCR breadth and depth were significantly higher than at day 0 and than in MenACWY recipients.

Concerning this clone itself: Its antigen target is currently unknown. Per-nucleotide qualities are absent, and no much larger clonotype sits a single base away.

In the paper's terms, the time point label means: about 28 days (+/-7) after the second vaccine dose. Because spike-specific TCR depth and breadth did not differ between the two schedules, AZD1222 recipients who got a second dose at roughly 4 weeks were pooled with those who got a second dose at roughly 12 weeks. Samples from vaccinated people were obtained from the UK trials COV001 and COV002, which included a single-blind randomized controlled phase 2/3 trial of AZD1222 (ChAdOx1 nCoV-19) in healthy adults. For TCRbeta chain sequencing, PBMC samples from trial participants were taken at day 0 and at day 28 after the second dose. The CDR3 regions of human TCRbeta chains were analyzed by immunosequencing. On the authors' methods: TCRs in the repertoires were matched against a reference library of SARS-CoV-2-specific TCRs that had been generated with the MIRA antigen-specificity platform. Breadth meant the fraction of unique TCRs that were SARS-CoV-2-associated, whereas depth meant the fraction of total T cells that were SARS-CoV-2-associated. Using the MIRA data, each spike-specific TCR was assigned both to the spike region to which the TCR was reactive and to a CD4 or CD8 class. Log10-transformed breadth and depth values were compared by one-way ANOVA with Sidak's multiple comparisons tests. Imported from immuneACCESS, the table was reduced by TCRdb to in-frame sequences with V and J called. These copies leave out some clones; in studies compared against another copy, an unresolved V gene accounts for under half, and the cause of the remainder is not known. The D gene and trimming were derived from the DNA, and the V and J assignments and clone size from that table. The sample contains around 80,000 clones, 80% to 95% of them found a single time. The ten largest make up roughly 5% of the sample.

The CDR3 measures 15 amino acids from cysteine to phenylalanine. Of all the DNA, just the CDR3 is kept, 45 bases in frame from base 1. CDR1 GTSNPN and CDR2 SVGIG were looked up in the germline V gene (reference sequence). The junction shows trimming of 3 bases on V and 1 base on J, and the gene matches do not reach 3 bases of it. This receptor was taken from an adult who received the AZD1222 COVID-19 vaccine. Here the chain combines TRBV30 and TRBJ2-3, and 11 bases in between align with TRBD2. This specimen was peripheral blood, taken 28 days after the second AZD1222 dose. The CDR3 sequence is CAWRLLAGGTDTQYF. The DNA sequence is given as TGTGCCTGGAGGCTACTAGCGGGAGGCACAGATACGCAGTATTTT.